This section outlines one T cell receptor (beta chain) sequence together with its context. The sample comes from a study of shared clonotypes between healthy human individuals. The assay was immunoSEQ multiplex PCR, and TCRdb's table has in-frame clones only and misses some. Found here are 330,000 or so clones, less than 85% of them singletons; the top ten hold 8.5% to 12%. V lost 4 bases to trimming and J lost 0 bases, with 17 bases between them. There are 17 residues in the CDR3. CDR1 and CDR2 (germline): SGDLS, YYNGEE. V usage is TRBV9 and J usage is TRBJ2-1; D remains unclear. Material: memory CD4+ T cells sorted from blood. As to subset: CD45RA-negative fraction. The sequence derives from a man younger than 45 in good health. CDR3 protein: CASSPKVGISSYNEQFF. The CDR3 nucleotides are TGTGCCAGCAGCCCGAAGGTGGGGATAAGCTCCTACAATGAGCAGTTCTTC. The full variable domain, rest sourced from reference TRBV9 and TRBJ2-1, is DSGVTQTPKHLITATGQRVTLRCSPRSGDLSVYWYQQSLDQGLQFLIQYYNGEERAKGNILERFSAQQFPDLHSELNLSSLELGDSALYFCASSPKVGISSYNEQFFGPGTRLTVL.